A selection of T cell receptor beta chains follows, all from one sample in a study of cytomegalovirus exposure and HLA in healthy donors. Here immunoSEQ multiplex PCR was the method, and the copy in TCRdb shows in-frame clones only, minus some. The sample holds roughly 150,000 clones, approximately 81% seen once. The sequenced sample consisted of PBMCs. The receptors were sampled from a man in his fifties in good health and CMV-seropositive. Both conserved end residues are part of each CDR3. The D gene is left open where the match is weak. Rows may omit the clone size; those that give it use once, few, many or a size class.

j_call,v_call,cdr3_length,d_call,clone_size,cdr3_nt,cdr3_aa
TRBJ2-7,TRBV30,13,TRBD2,-,TGTGCCTGGAGGGAACCCGGGAGGAGCGAGCAGTACTTC,CAWREPGRSEQYF
TRBJ1-2,TRBV18,16,-,-,TGTGCCAGCTCACACTCGAAGGGGATTTTTAACTATGGCTACACCTTC,CASSHSKGIFNYGYTF
TRBJ2-7,TRBV30,11,-,-,TGTGCCTGGGATTCGAGGGACGAGCAGTACTTC,CAWDSRDEQYF
TRBJ2-7,TRBV5-1,15,TRBD1,-,TGCGCCAGCAGCTCAACGCCGGGACAGCAGGACGAGCAGTACTTC,CASSSTPGQQDEQYF
TRBJ2-1,TRBV9,16,TRBD2,few,TGTGCCAGCAGCGTTCAGGGCGGGAGGGCCGCGAATGAGCAGTTCTTC,CASSVQGGRAANEQFF
TRBJ2-7,TRBV9,15,-,-,TGTGCCAGCAGCGTAGGTGCGGTATCCCTTGACGAGCAGTACTTC,CASSVGAVSLDEQYF
TRBJ1-5,TRBV27,15,-,-,TGTGCCACCCAGTTCACCTTCCATAGCAATCAGCCCCAGCATTTT,CATQFTFHSNQPQHF
TRBJ2-7,TRBV7-8,14,-,-,TGTGCCAGCAGCTTAGATGGGCTAAGGAACGAGCAGTACTTC,CASSLDGLRNEQYF
TRBJ1-5,TRBV6-1,13,-,-,TGTGCCAGCAGTCCTCAGAAAAATCAGCCCCAGCATTTT,CASSPQKNQPQHF
TRBJ1-2,TRBV2,16,-,-,TGTGCCAGCAGTGCAGATAGACAGGCCGACGCTTATGGCTACACCTTC,CASSADRQADAYGYTF
TRBJ1-6,TRBV7-2,15,TRBD1,-,TGTGCCAGCAGCACCCAGACAGGGTTAAGTTCACCCCTCCACTTT,CASSTQTGLSSPLHF
TRBJ1-1,TRBV27,14,-,-,TGTGCCAGCAGCCATACAGGGAAGAACACTGAAGCTTTCTTC,CASSHTGKNTEAFF
TRBJ2-2,TRBV5-1,15,-,-,TGCGCCAGCAGCTTCCTGGCAGGGAACACCGGGGAGCTGTTTTTT,CASSFLAGNTGELFF
TRBJ2-5,TRBV5-1,14,-,-,TGCGCCAGCAGCTTTTTCCCGGGTGGAGAGACCCAGTACTTC,CASSFFPGGETQYF
TRBJ2-1,TRBV7-3,16,-,once,TGTGCCAGCAGCTTAAATGCCCGGGGGAACCGTGGGGAGCAGTTCTTC,CASSLNARGNRGEQFF
TRBJ2-2,TRBV11-3,14,-,-,TGTGCCAGCAGCTTCACAGGGAACACCGGGGAGCTGTTTTTT,CASSFTGNTGELFF
TRBJ2-7,TRBV10-1,13,-,-,TGCGCCAGCAGTGTTTCAGGCTCCTACGAGCAGTACTTC,CASSVSGSYEQYF
TRBJ1-2,TRBV5-1,14,TRBD1,-,TGCGCCAGCAGCTTGGATCAGGGGGGTTATGGCTACACCTTC,CASSLDQGGYGYTF
TRBJ1-1,TRBV5-1,19,TRBD1,-,TGCGCCAGCAGCTTGCGGGTGACAGGGGGCGGAGTGATGAACACTGAAGCTTTCTTT,CASSLRVTGGGVMNTEAFF
TRBJ2-1,TRBV6-5,16,TRBD2,few,TGTGCCAGCAGTTACTCGAGGGGACTACCATACAATGAGCAGTTCTTC,CASSYSRGLPYNEQFF
TRBJ2-3,TRBV27,16,TRBD2,few,TGTGCCAGCAAATCCTCAGGCGGGACTAGTTTTAATACGCAGTATTTT,CASKSSGGTSFNTQYF
TRBJ1-2,TRBV7-2,17,-,-,TGTGCCAGCAGCCCTCCAAAGGGTCAGTGGCAGGGTTATGGCTACACCTTC,CASSPPKGQWQGYGYTF
TRBJ1-6,TRBV7-6,16,-,-,TGTGCCAGCAGCTTAAAATCCAGGGTCGGGAATTCACCCCTCCACTTT,CASSLKSRVGNSPLHF
TRBJ1-2,TRBV6-5,15,TRBD1,few,TGTGCCAGCAGCAGACACCCGGGACAGGCGGATGGCTACACCTTC,CASSRHPGQADGYTF
TRBJ1-5,TRBV5-1,13,TRBD1,few,TGCGCCAGCAGGTATGACAGGGACCAGCCCCAGCATTTT,CASRYDRDQPQHF
TRBJ2-2,TRBV7-2,16,TRBD2,-,TGTGCCAGCAGCCCAAATAGCGGGAGCGGAACCGGGGAGCTGTTTTTT,CASSPNSGSGTGELFF
TRBJ2-3,TRBV9,17,TRBD2,-,TGTGCCAGCAGCGTAGCAGCGGGGCCAGCTAGCACAGATACGCAGTATTTT,CASSVAAGPASTDTQYF
TRBJ2-7,TRBV28,15,TRBD1,once,TGTGCCATTAAACCAACAGGGGCCTTAGGGTACGAGCAGTACTTC,CAIKPTGALGYEQYF
TRBJ2-3,TRBV19,13,-,-,TGTGCCAGTAGTATAGCCGCCGGAGATACGCAGTATTTT,CASSIAAGDTQYF
TRBJ1-2,TRBV9,15,TRBD1,-,TGTGCCAGCAGGGGACAGGGGGCGTCTAACTATGGCTACACCTTC,CASRGQGASNYGYTF
TRBJ1-4,TRBV5-6,15,-,-,TGTGCCAGCAGCTCTGAGACAGGTGGGCATGAAAAACTGTTTTTT,CASSSETGGHEKLFF
TRBJ2-3,TRBV25-1,13,TRBD2,-,TGTGCCAGCAGTCGGGAGGAAGAAGGTACGCAGTATTTT,CASSREEEGTQYF
TRBJ1-2,TRBV6-5,13,TRBD1,-,TGTGCCAGCCAGGACAGGGCGAACTATGGCTACACCTTC,CASQDRANYGYTF
TRBJ2-5,TRBV5-1,14,-,-,TGCGCCAGCAGCCCCGGGACATTGGGAGAGACCCAGTACTTC,CASSPGTLGETQYF
TRBJ1-5,TRBV19,16,TRBD1,-,TGTGCCAGTAGTTCCGGACAGGGTCGAAGCAATCAGCCCCAGCATTTT,CASSSGQGRSNQPQHF
TRBJ2-3,TRBV29-1,14,-,-,TGCAGCGTTCTTAGAACTCTAGCCACAGATACGCAGTATTTT,CSVLRTLATDTQYF
TRBJ1-2,TRBV6-5,13,-,-,TGTGCCAGCAGGTTACAGGTTAACTATGGCTACACCTTC,CASRLQVNYGYTF
TRBJ2-3,TRBV11-2,13,-,-,TGTGCCAGCAGCCGGAACCGAGGGGATACGCAGTATTTT,CASSRNRGDTQYF
TRBJ2-3,TRBV21-1,17,-,few,TGTGCCAGCAGCAGCCCCGGGACTAGCGAGAGCACAGATACGCAGTATTTT,CASSSPGTSESTDTQYF
TRBJ1-1,TRBV5-1,16,TRBD1,-,TGCGCCAGCAGCTTCACGGGGACAGGCGTGAACACTGAAGCTTTCTTT,CASSFTGTGVNTEAFF
TRBJ1-2,TRBV5-1,14,TRBD1,-,TGCGCCAGCAGCTTGGTAGGACAGGACTATGGCTACACCTTC,CASSLVGQDYGYTF
TRBJ1-4,TRBV5-4,15,-,-,TGTGCCAGCAGCTTGGGGGGGGTTGCTAATGAAAAACTGTTTTTT,CASSLGGVANEKLFF
TRBJ2-2,TRBV30,16,TRBD2,-,TGTGCCTGGAGTGTACTAGCGGGAGGGGGCACCGGGGAGCTGTTTTTT,CAWSVLAGGGTGELFF
TRBJ1-2,TRBV5-1,12,TRBD1,-,TGCGCCAGCAGCGCGGACAGGGATGGCTACACCTTC,CASSADRDGYTF
TRBJ1-2,TRBV9,14,TRBD1,few,TGTGCCAGCAGCACTGGACAGGGGATAGGTGGCTACACCTTC,CASSTGQGIGGYTF
TRBJ2-2,TRBV7-3,14,-,-,TGTGCCAGCAGCTCGTCTGGGGGCAGCGGGGAGCTGTTTTTT,CASSSSGGSGELFF
TRBJ1-5,TRBV30,13,-,-,TGTGCCTGGAGTGTACGGGGGGATCAGCCCCAGCATTTT,CAWSVRGDQPQHF
TRBJ2-3,TRBV5-1,14,TRBD1,once,TGCGCCAGCAGCGGACAGGGGGCAGGGGATACGCAGTATTTT,CASSGQGAGDTQYF
TRBJ2-7,TRBV18,15,TRBD1,-,TGTGCCAGCTCAGAACGACAGGGTCAATCCTACGAGCAGTACTTC,CASSERQGQSYEQYF
TRBJ1-3,TRBV29-1,13,-,-,TGCAGCGTTGTTTTACAGCCAGGAAACACCATATATTTT,CSVVLQPGNTIYF
TRBJ2-1,TRBV4-2,14,-,-,TGTGCCAGCAGCCCTCACGGCGGAGGTTCGGAGCAGTTCTTC,CASSPHGGGSEQFF
TRBJ2-5,TRBV2,13,TRBD2,-,TGTGCCAGCACGGGACTACATAAAGAGACCCAGTACTTC,CASTGLHKETQYF